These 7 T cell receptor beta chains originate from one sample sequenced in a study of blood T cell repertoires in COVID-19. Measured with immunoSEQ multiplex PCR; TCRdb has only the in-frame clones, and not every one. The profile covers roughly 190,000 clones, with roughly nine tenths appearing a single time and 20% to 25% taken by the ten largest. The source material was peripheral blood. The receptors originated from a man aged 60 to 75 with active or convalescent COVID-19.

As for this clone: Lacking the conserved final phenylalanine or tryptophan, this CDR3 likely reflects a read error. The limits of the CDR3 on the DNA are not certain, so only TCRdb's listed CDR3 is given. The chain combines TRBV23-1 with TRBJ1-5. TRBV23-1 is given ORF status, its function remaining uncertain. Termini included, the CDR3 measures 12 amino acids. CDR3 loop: CASSQSFILEFL.

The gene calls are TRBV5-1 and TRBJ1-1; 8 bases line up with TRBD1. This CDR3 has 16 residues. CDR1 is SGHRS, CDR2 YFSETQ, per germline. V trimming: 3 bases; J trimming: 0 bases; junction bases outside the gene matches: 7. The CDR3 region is CASSWGNRGMNTEAFF. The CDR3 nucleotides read TGCGCCAGCAGCTGGGGAAACAGGGGGATGAACACTGAAGCTTTCTTT.

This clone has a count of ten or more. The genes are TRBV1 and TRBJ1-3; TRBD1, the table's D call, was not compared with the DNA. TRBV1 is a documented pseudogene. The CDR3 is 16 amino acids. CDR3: CTSSQTGTSVGNTIYF. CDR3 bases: TGCACCAGCAGCCAAACAGGGACCAGCGTGGGAAACACCATATATTTT.

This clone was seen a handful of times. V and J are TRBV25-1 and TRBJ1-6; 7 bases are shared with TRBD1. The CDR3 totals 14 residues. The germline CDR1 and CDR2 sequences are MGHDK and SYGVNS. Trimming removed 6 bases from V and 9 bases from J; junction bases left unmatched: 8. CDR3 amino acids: CASRGGQKGSPLHF. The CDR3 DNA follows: TGTGCCAGCAGGGGGGGACAGAAGGGTTCACCCCTCCACTTT.

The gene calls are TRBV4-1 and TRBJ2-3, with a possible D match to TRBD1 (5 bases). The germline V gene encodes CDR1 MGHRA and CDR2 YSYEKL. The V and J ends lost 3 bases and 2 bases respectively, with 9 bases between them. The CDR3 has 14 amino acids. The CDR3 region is CASSQAGSTDTQYF. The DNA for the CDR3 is TGCGCCAGCAGCCAGGCAGGGTCCACAGATACGCAGTATTTT.

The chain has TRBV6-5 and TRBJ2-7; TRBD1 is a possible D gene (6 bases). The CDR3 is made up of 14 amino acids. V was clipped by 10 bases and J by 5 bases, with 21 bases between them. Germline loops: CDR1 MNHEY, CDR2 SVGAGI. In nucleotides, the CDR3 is TGTGCCACCACAGCCGGGACAAAGACCCACGAGCAGTACTTC. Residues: CATTAGTKTHEQYF.

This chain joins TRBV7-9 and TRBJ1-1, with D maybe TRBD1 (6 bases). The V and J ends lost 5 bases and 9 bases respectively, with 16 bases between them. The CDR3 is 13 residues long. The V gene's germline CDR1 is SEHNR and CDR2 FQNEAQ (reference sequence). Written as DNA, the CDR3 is TGTGCCAGCAGCGAAAACGGGGGGGCCAAAGCTTTCTTT. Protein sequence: CASSENGGAKAFF.